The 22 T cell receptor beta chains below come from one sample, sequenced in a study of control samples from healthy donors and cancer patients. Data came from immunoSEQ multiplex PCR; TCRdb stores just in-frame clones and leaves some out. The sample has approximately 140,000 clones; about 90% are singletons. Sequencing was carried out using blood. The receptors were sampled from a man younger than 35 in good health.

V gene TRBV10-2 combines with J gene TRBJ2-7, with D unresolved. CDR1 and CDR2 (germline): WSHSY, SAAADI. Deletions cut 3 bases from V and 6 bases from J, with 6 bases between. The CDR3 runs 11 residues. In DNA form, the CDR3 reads TGCGCCAGCAGTGACGGTCGCGAGCAGTACTTC. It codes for CASSDGREQYF.

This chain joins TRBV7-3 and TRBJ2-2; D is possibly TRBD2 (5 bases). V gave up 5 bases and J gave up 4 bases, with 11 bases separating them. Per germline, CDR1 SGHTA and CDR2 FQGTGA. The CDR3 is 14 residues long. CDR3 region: CASSPDLFTGELFF. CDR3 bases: TGTGCCAGCAGCCCGGACTTGTTCACCGGGGAGCTGTTTTTT.

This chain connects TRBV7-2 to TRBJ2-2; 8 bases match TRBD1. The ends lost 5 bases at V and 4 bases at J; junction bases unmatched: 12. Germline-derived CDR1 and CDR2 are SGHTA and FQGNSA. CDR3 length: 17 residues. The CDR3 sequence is CASSPGGGGLVTGELFF. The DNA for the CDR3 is TGTGCCAGCAGCCCAGGGGGCGGAGGGTTGGTCACCGGGGAGCTGTTTTTT.

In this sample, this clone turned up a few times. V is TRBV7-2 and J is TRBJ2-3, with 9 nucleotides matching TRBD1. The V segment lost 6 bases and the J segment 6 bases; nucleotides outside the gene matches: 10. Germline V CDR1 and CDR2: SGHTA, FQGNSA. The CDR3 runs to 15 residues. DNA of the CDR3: TGTGCCAGCAGGTATCGGGACAGGGTCAGTGATACGCAGTATTTT. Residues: CASRYRDRVSDTQYF.

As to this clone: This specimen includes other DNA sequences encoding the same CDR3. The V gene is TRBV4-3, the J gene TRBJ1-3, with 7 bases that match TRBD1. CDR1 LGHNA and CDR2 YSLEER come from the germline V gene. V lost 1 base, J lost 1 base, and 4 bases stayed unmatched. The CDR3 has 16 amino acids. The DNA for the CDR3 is TGCGCCAGCAGCCAAGGGACAGGCGGTTCTGGAAACACCATATATTTT. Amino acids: CASSQGTGGSGNTIYF.

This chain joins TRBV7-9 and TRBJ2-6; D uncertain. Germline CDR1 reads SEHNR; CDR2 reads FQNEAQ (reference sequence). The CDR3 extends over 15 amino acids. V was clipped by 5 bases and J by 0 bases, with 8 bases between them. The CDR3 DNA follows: TGTGCCAGCAGCGGATCGACCTCTGGGGCCAACGTCCTGACTTTC. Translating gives CASSGSTSGANVLTF.

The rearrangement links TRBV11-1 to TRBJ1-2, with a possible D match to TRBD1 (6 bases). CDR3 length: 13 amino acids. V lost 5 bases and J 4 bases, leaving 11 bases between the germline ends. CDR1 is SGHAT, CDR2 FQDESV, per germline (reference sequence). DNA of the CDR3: TGTGCCAGCAGCGCGGACAGTTTCTATGGCTACACCTTC. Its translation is CASSADSFYGYTF. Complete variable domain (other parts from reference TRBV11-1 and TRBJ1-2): EAEVAQSPRYKITEKSQAVAFWCDPISGHATLYWYRQILGQGPELLVQFQDESVVDDSQLPKDRFSAERLKGVDSTLKIQPAELGDSAMYLCASSADSFYGYTFGSGTRLTVV.

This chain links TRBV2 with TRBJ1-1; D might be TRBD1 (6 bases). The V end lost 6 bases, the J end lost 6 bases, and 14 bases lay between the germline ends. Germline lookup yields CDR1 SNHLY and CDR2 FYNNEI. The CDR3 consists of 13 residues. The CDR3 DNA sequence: TGTGCCAGCAGCGAACAGGGTCTGGCTGAAGCTTTCTTT. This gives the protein CASSEQGLAEAFF.

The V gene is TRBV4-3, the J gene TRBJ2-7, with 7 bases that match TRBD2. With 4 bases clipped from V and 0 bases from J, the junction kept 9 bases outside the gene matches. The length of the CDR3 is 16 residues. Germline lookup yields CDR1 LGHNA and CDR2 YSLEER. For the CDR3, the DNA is TGCGCCAGCAGCCTGGCCGAGACTAGCAGCTCCTACGAGCAGTACTTC. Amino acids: CASSLAETSSSYEQYF.

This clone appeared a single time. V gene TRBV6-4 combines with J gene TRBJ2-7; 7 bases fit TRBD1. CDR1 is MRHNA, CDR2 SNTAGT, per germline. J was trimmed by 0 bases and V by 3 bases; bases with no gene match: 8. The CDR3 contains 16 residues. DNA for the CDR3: TGTGCCAGCAGTGAGAGTACGACAGGGACCTCCTACGAGCAGTACTTC. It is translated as CASSESTTGTSYEQYF.

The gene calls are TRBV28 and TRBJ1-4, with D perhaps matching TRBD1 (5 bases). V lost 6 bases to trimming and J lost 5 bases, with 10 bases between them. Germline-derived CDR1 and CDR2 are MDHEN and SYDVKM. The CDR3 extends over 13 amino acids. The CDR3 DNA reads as TGTGCCAGCAGCTCGGGGCTAAATGAAAAACTGTTTTTT. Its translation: CASSSGLNEKLFF.

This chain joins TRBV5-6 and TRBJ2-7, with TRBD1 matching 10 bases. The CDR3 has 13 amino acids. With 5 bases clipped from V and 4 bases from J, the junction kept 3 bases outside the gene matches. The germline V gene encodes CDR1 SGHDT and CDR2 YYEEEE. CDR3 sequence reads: CASRPGQGYEQYF. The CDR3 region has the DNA TGTGCCAGCAGACCGGGACAGGGGTACGAGCAGTACTTC.

CDR3 amino acids: CAWSPGTRASSGNTIYF. For the CDR3, the DNA is TGTGCCTGGAGCCCCGGGACGAGGGCATCATCTGGAAACACCATATATTTT. The chain employs TRBV30 and TRBJ1-3; perhaps TRBD1 as D (5 bases). The V gene's germline CDR1 is GTSNPN and CDR2 SVGIG (reference sequence). V was trimmed by 3 bases and J by 1 base, leaving 19 bases between them. There are 17 residues in the CDR3.

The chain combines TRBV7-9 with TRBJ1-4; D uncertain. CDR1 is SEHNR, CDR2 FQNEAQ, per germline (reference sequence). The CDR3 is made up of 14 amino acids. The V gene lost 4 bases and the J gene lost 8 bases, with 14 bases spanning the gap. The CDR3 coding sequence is TGTGCCAGCAGCTGGGTGTCCGGGCGGGAAAAACTGTTTTTT. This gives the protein CASSWVSGREKLFF.

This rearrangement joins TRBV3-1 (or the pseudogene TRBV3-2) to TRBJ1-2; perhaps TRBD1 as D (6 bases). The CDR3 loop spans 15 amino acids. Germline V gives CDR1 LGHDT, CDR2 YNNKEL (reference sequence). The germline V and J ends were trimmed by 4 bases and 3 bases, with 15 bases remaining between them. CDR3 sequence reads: CASSPPGTFDYGYTF. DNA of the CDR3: TGTGCCAGCAGCCCCCCGGGGACATTTGACTATGGCTACACCTTC.

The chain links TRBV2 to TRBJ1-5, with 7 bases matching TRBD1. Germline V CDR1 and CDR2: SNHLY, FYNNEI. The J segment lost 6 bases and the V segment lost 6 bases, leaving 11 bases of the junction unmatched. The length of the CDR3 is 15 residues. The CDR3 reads CASRPKQGLSQPQHF. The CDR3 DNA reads TGTGCCAGCAGGCCCAAACAGGGGTTAAGTCAGCCCCAGCATTTT.

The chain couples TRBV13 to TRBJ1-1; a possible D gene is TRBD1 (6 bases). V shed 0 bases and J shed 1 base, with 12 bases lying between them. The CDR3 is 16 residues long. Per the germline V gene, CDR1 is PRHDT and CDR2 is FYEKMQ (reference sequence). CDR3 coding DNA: TGTGCCAGCAGCTTAGGTGGGACACAAAGGAACACTGAAGCTTTCTTT. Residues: CASSLGGTQRNTEAFF.

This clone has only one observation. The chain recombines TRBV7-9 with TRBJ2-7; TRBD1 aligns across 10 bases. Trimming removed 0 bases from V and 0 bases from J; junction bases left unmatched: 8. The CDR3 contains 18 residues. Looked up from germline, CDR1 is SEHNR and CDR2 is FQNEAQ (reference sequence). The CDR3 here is CASSLAPPGQGFSYEQYF. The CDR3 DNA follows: TGTGCCAGCAGCTTAGCCCCCCCGGGACAGGGGTTCTCCTACGAGCAGTACTTC.

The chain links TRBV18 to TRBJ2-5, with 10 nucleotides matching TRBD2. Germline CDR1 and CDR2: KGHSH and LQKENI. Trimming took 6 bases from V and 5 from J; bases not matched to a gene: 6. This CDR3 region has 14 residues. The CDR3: CASSPGTSAETQYF. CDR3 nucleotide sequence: TGTGCCAGCTCCCCCGGGACTAGCGCTGAGACCCAGTACTTC.

This CDR3 reads CASSLVGRSEAFF. CDR3 DNA sequence: TGTGCCAGCAGTTTAGTCGGGCGGTCTGAAGCTTTCTTT. The V and J genes are TRBV12-3 or TRBV12-4 and TRBJ1-1; D is uncertain. Trimming removed 1 base from V and 6 bases from J, with 9 bases in between. The CDR3 spans 13 residues.

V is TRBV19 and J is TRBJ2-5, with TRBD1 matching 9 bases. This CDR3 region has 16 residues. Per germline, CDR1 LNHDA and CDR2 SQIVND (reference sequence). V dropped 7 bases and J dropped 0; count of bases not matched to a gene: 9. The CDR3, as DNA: TGTGCCAGTACCCAAGGTACAGGGGGCTACCAAGAGACCCAGTACTTC. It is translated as CASTQGTGGYQETQYF.

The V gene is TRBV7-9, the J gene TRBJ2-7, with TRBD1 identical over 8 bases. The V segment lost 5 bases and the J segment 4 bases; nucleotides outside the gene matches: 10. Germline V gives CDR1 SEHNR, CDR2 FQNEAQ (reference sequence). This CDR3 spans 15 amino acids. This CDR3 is CASSPPSRGLYEQYF. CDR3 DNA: TGTGCCAGCAGCCCCCCTTCCAGGGGGCTTTACGAGCAGTACTTC.